This paragraph reports one TCR beta chain. Its antigen is as yet unknown. The data originate from a study of T cells after yellow fever vaccination. Study results and caveats: Although most clonotypes did not, a small share appeared in both CD4 and CD8 compartments. Most primary-vaccination clones recurred post-booster (more than 95% CD4, 85% to 90% CD8).

TCR cDNA, made by 5'RACE template switching, carried an added universal primer site and UMIs. TCRdb recomputed calls from the 5' RACE reads with MiXCR, one row per CDR3 protein. The table has under 500,000 distinct CDR3 sequences, around 20% seen once. This material consisted of PBMCs, taken before the yellow fever booster vaccination. The sequence was obtained from a man between 18 and 35 years old who received the YFV17D yellow fever vaccine.

CDR3: CSSGGTGATDTQYF. CDR3 DNA: TGCAGCTCTGGGGGGACTGGCGCCACAGATACGCAGTATTTT. The rearrangement joins TRBV29-1 to TRBJ2-3; D is possibly TRBD2 (6 bases). V lost 8 bases and J 2 bases, leaving 17 bases between the germline ends. The CDR3 has 14 residues. The V gene's germline CDR1 is SQVTM and CDR2 ANQGSEA.